These T cell receptor beta chains were read from a single sample in a study of T cell changes during pregnancy in multiple sclerosis. Profiled with immunoSEQ multiplex PCR; TCRdb holds only in-frame clones, not every one. This table holds around 75,000 clones, 94% found once. Sample: CD4+ T cells from peripheral blood mononuclear cells, taken after pregnancy. The receptors shown here come from a female donor with multiple sclerosis, enrolled in a pregnancy study. Both conserved end residues are part of each CDR3. The D gene is left open where the match is weak. Expanded clones are given a class, and other clones once, few, many or no size at all.

>TRBJ1-2|TRBV7-9|.|.
CASSPDSLYGYTF
TGTGCCAGCAGCCCCGACAGCCTCTATGGCTACACCTTC
>TRBJ2-7|TRBV11-2|TRBD2|.
CASSLDRRLAGLSSYEQYF
TGTGCCAGCAGCTTAGATCGTCGTCTAGCGGGACTAAGCTCCTACGAGCAGTACTTC
>TRBJ2-4|TRBV10-3|TRBD2|.
CATRTSVGIQYF
TGTGCCACCAGGACTAGCGTCGGCATTCAGTACTTC
>TRBJ2-3|TRBV5-1|TRBD2|.
CASSTDGRVDTQYF
TGCGCCAGCAGCACAGACGGGAGGGTAGATACGCAGTATTTT
>TRBJ2-7|TRBV6-1|.|.
CASSATGTYEQYF
TGTGCCAGCAGTGCCACAGGCACCTACGAGCAGTACTTC
>TRBJ2-1|TRBV27|TRBD2|.
CASSTHGLAGHNEQFF
TGTGCCAGCAGTACGCATGGACTAGCGGGCCACAATGAGCAGTTCTTC
>TRBJ1-1|TRBV28|.|.
CASSLPGVTEAFF
TGTGCCAGCAGTTTACCGGGGGTCACTGAAGCTTTCTTT
>TRBJ1-2|TRBV28|.|.
CASSPTLYGYTF
TGTGCCAGCAGTCCTACCCTCTATGGCTACACCTTC
>TRBJ1-1|TRBV28|.|.
CASSKLGQRAFF
TGTGCCAGCAGCAAACTAGGACAGCGGGCTTTCTTT
>TRBJ2-7|TRBV6-5|.|.
CASSPRVLGFYEQYF
TGTGCCAGCAGCCCGAGGGTATTAGGCTTCTACGAGCAGTACTTC
>TRBJ2-2|TRBV19|TRBD2|.
CASLRAGAGELFF
TGTGCCAGTCTCAGGGCGGGAGCCGGGGAGCTGTTTTTT
>TRBJ2-5|TRBV10-3|.|once
CAISESLEGETQYF
TGTGCCATCAGTGAGTCGTTAGAGGGAGAGACCCAGTACTTC
>TRBJ2-3|TRBV18|.|.
CASSPPGGIADTQYF
TGTGCCAGCTCACCCCCCGGAGGTATCGCAGATACGCAGTATTTT
>TRBJ2-2|TRBV6-4|.|.
CASSGPGVTGELFF
TGTGCCAGCAGTGGGCCGGGAGTCACCGGGGAGCTGTTTTTT
>TRBJ2-1|TRBV5-6|TRBD2|.
CASSLVLADQFF
TGTGCCAGCAGCTTGGTTCTAGCGGATCAGTTCTTC
>TRBJ1-1|TRBV29-1|TRBD1|.
CSVESLVGTGFSTEAFF
TGCAGCGTTGAATCTCTGGTTGGGACAGGGTTTAGCACTGAAGCTTTCTTT
>TRBJ1-2|TRBV25-1|.|.
CASSDGFHRDNGYTF
TGTGCCAGCAGTGATGGGTTCCACAGGGATAATGGCTACACCTTC
>TRBJ2-2|TRBV27|.|.
CASSFLHTGELFF
TGTGCCAGCAGTTTTCTCCACACCGGGGAGCTGTTTTTT
>TRBJ2-1|TRBV28|TRBD2|.
CASRPMTSGYNNEQFF
TGTGCCAGCAGGCCCATGACTAGCGGCTATAACAATGAGCAGTTCTTC
>TRBJ1-2|TRBV27|.|.
CASRTSGGYTF
TGTGCCAGCAGGACATCTGGGGGCTACACCTTC
>TRBJ2-7|TRBV14|.|.
CASSQDWATYEQYF
TGTGCCAGCAGCCAAGATTGGGCAACTTACGAGCAGTACTTC
>TRBJ2-3|TRBV4-2|TRBD2|.
CASSQDDPGVAGSTQYF
TGTGCCAGCAGCCAAGATGACCCCGGGGTAGCGGGATCTACGCAGTATTTT
>TRBJ2-2|TRBV19|.|.
CASTDRDTGELFF
TGTGCCAGTACCGACCGGGACACCGGGGAGCTGTTTTTT
>TRBJ2-6|TRBV27|.|few
CASGAGLKSGANVLTF
TGTGCCAGCGGAGCCGGACTAAAATCTGGGGCCAACGTCCTGACTTTC
>TRBJ2-3|TRBV7-2|TRBD2|.
CASSFERAGGLTQYF
TGTGCCAGCAGCTTTGAGAGGGCGGGAGGCCTTACGCAGTATTTT
>TRBJ2-2|TRBV6-6|TRBD1|.
CASKGQGIAGELFF
TGTGCCAGCAAAGGACAGGGAATCGCCGGGGAGCTGTTTTTT
>TRBJ1-2|TRBV7-2|.|.
CASSPFKGQFTNYGYTF
TGTGCCAGCAGCCCCTTTAAAGGACAGTTCACTAACTATGGCTACACCTTC